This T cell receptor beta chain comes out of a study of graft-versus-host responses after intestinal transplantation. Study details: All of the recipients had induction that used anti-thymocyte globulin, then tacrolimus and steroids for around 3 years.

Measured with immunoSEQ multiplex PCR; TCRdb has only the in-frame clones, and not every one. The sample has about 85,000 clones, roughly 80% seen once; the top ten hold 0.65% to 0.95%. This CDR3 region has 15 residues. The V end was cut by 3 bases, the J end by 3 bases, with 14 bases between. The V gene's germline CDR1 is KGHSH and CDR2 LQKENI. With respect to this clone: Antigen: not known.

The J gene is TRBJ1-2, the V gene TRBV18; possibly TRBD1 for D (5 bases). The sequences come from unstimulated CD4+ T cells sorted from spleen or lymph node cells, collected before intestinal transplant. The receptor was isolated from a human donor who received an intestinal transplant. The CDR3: CASSPSGRADYGYTF. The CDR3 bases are TGTGCCAGCTCACCGAGTGGCAGGGCTGACTATGGCTACACCTTC.